A single sample gave rise to the 30 T cell receptor beta chains below, sequenced in a study of OX40 agonist ivuxolimab in advanced cancers. Clones were read by immunoSEQ multiplex PCR, and TCRdb kept only the in-frame ones, dropping some. The data contain 35,000 to 40,000 clones, about 83% of them singletons. Sequencing used CD4+ or CD8+ T cells sorted from blood, obtained in a trial of the OX40 agonist ivuxolimab. The origin of the receptors is an adult with an advanced solid tumor such as melanoma, head and neck, liver or kidney cancer.

The chain combines TRBV15 with TRBJ2-5, with no clear D. Trimming took 0 bases from V and 1 from J, leaving 9 bases between them. Germline assignment: CDR1 LNHNV and CDR2 YYDKDF (reference sequence). The CDR3 consists of 15 residues. CDR3 coding DNA: TGTGCCACCAGCAGAGATAGAGAAGTCCAAGAGACCCAGTACTTC. Protein sequence: CATSRDREVQETQYF.

The rearrangement links TRBV11-2 to TRBJ1-1; a weak D match, TRBD1 (5 bases). This CDR3 has 11 residues. Trimming removed 10 bases from V and 6 bases from J, with 12 bases in between. Germline-derived CDR1 and CDR2 are SGHAT and FQNNGV. CDR3 in amino acids: CAIKGSSEAFF. The CDR3 DNA is TGTGCCATCAAGGGGTCGTCTGAAGCTTTCTTT. Variable domain in full (rest from reference TRBV11-2 and TRBJ1-1): EAGVAQSPRYKIIEKRQSVAFWCNPISGHATLYWYQQILGQGPKLLIQFQNNGVVDDSQLPKDRFSAERLKGVDSTLKIQPAKLEDSAVYLCAIKGSSEAFFGQGTRLTVV.

This clone appeared a single time. The chain carries TRBV7-9 and TRBJ2-5, with TRBD1 identical over 12 bases. After removal of 5 bases from V and 1 base from J, the junction contained 2 bases not matched to a gene. CDR3 length equals 15 residues. CDR1 and CDR2 from the germline V gene are SEHNR and FQNEAQ (reference sequence). DNA of the CDR3: TGTGCCAGCAGCAGGGACAGGGGGCTCCAAGAGACCCAGTACTTC. This translates into CASSRDRGLQETQYF.

The chain employs TRBV6-5 and TRBJ2-7; maybe TRBD1 (5 bases). This CDR3 region has 14 residues. V was shortened by 2 bases and J by 2 bases, with 10 bases between the two germline ends. Per germline, CDR1 MNHEY and CDR2 SVGAGI. The CDR3 DNA sequence: TGTGCCAGCAGTTACCCCAGGGCTCCCTACGAGCAGTACTTC. Translating it yields CASSYPRAPYEQYF.

J is TRBJ2-1 and V is TRBV11-1; 10 bases map to TRBD2. The CDR3 is 16 residues long. V lost 5 bases, J lost 1 base, and 5 bases stayed unmatched. In germline, CDR1 is SGHAT, CDR2 FQDESV (reference sequence). CDR3 in amino acids: CASSPRTSGSYNEQFF. DNA for the CDR3: TGTGCCAGCAGCCCTAGGACTAGCGGATCCTACAATGAGCAGTTCTTC.

The CDR3 region is CASSIQQGYQETQYF. DNA of the CDR3: TGTGCCAGTAGTATTCAACAGGGGTACCAAGAGACCCAGTACTTC. This chain joins TRBV19 and TRBJ2-5, with TRBD1 matching over 7 bases. V was clipped by 3 bases and J by 0 bases; unmatched bases: 4. This CDR3 contains 15 residues. Germline CDR1 reads LNHDA; CDR2 reads SQIVND (reference sequence).

The V call is TRBV15, the J call TRBJ1-4; D possibly corresponds to TRBD1 (5 bases). V was cut by 1 base and J by 8 bases, with 11 bases left in between. Germline CDR1 is LNHNV and CDR2 is YYDKDF (reference sequence). The CDR3 contains 14 residues. CDR3 sequence: CATSRGGQGEKLFF. The CDR3 coding sequence is TGTGCCACCAGCAGAGGCGGGCAGGGCGAAAAACTGTTTTTT.

Regarding this clone: The sample contains more than one DNA sequence encoding this CDR3. The CDR3 region is CASSQDLGGSTEAFF. CDR3 nucleotide sequence: TGCGCCAGCAGCCAAGATCTAGGGGGAAGCACTGAAGCTTTCTTT. The chain combines TRBV4-1 with TRBJ1-1, with D perhaps matching TRBD1 (6 bases). CDR1 is MGHRA, CDR2 YSYEKL, per germline. The ends were cut back, 0 bases at V and 4 bases at J, with 12 bases in the middle. The CDR3 length is 15 residues.

This chain joins TRBV19 and TRBJ2-3; 11 bases match TRBD2. The CDR3 length is 19 residues. The V segment lost 6 bases and the J segment 4 bases; nucleotides outside the gene matches: 18. The germline V gene encodes CDR1 LNHDA and CDR2 SQIVND (reference sequence). The CDR3 protein is CASRIGGPSSGRLADTQYF. CDR3 DNA: TGTGCCAGTAGAATCGGCGGACCGTCTAGCGGGAGGCTGGCAGATACGCAGTATTTT.

In its sample, this clone was seen a few times. The rearrangement links TRBV6-5 to TRBJ2-5, with D perhaps TRBD1 or TRBD2 (5 bases each). This CDR3 is built from 13 residues. V lost 11 bases, J lost 5 bases, and 18 bases lay in between. Germline CDR1 and CDR2: MNHEY and SVGAGI. This CDR3 is CACWDPWGETQYF. The DNA for the CDR3 is TGTGCCTGTTGGGACCCCTGGGGGGAGACCCAGTACTTC.

The chain combines TRBV28 with TRBJ2-7; no reliable D call. V was clipped by 2 bases and J by 2 bases, with 10 bases between them. Looked up from germline, CDR1 is MDHEN and CDR2 is SYDVKM. This CDR3 has 14 residues. The CDR3 region is CASSLRPPPYEQYF. The CDR3 DNA sequence: TGTGCCAGCAGTTTACGGCCTCCCCCCTACGAGCAGTACTTC.

The sample holds one count of this clone. The chain uses TRBV6-5 and TRBJ2-3; maybe TRBD1 (5 bases). The CDR3 loop spans 16 amino acids. V lost 3 bases, J lost 2 bases, and 15 bases lay in between. From germline, CDR1 is MNHEY and CDR2 SVGAGI. DNA for the CDR3: TGTGCCAGCAGTTATGGGCAGGGAAAGGACACAGATACGCAGTATTTT. Amino acid sequence: CASSYGQGKDTDTQYF.

The gene calls are TRBV30 and TRBJ1-2; TRBD1 matches 10 bases. From germline, CDR1 is GTSNPN and CDR2 SVGIG (reference sequence). The CDR3 totals 13 residues. V gave up 3 bases and J gave up 7 bases; unmatched junction bases: 5. The CDR3 reads CAWSRQGAFGYTF. The CDR3 region has the DNA TGTGCCTGGAGCCGACAGGGGGCTTTTGGCTACACCTTC.

V is TRBV5-8 and J is TRBJ1-2; 7 bases line up with TRBD1. The CDR3 loop spans 13 amino acids. Germline CDR1 reads SGHTS; CDR2 reads YDEGEE. Trimming cost V 4 bases and J 4 bases; bases outside gene matches: 4. Here the CDR3 DNA reads TGTGCCAGCAGCGCCCGGGACAGCTATGGCTACACCTTC. Protein sequence: CASSARDSYGYTF.

The rearrangement uses TRBV5-4 and TRBJ1-1; no definite D call. CDR1 SGHNT and CDR2 YYREEE come from the germline V gene (reference sequence). V lost 0 bases and J lost 6, with 12 bases in between. The CDR3 runs 14 residues. The CDR3 reads CASSLVDLGAEAFF. The CDR3 DNA reads TGTGCCAGCAGCTTGGTTGACTTGGGCGCTGAAGCTTTCTTT.

A few counts support this clone. V usage is TRBV28 and J usage is TRBJ2-7; D gene ambiguous. V shed 4 bases and J shed 0 bases, with 16 bases lying between them. This CDR3 is 16 amino acids long. Germline assignment: CDR1 MDHEN and CDR2 SYDVKM. The CDR3 loop reads CASSSPTVKLSYEQYF. CDR3 DNA sequence: TGTGCCAGCAGTTCCCCTACTGTGAAACTCTCCTACGAGCAGTACTTC.

This chain links TRBV9 with TRBJ1-5, with a weak D call TRBD1 (6 bases). Germline V lookup: CDR1 SGDLS, CDR2 YYNGEE. The CDR3 loop spans 14 amino acids. The V gene lost 0 bases and the J gene lost 5 bases, with 9 bases spanning the gap. CDR3 sequence: CASSVGQADQPQHF. CDR3 nucleotide sequence: TGTGCCAGCAGCGTAGGACAGGCGGATCAGCCCCAGCATTTT.

This chain connects TRBV28 to TRBJ1-5, with 9 bases that match TRBD1. CDR3 length: 17 amino acids. Germline CDR1 is MDHEN and CDR2 is SYDVKM. Germline trimming cut 3 bases from V and 1 base from J; bases unmatched to any gene: 7. The CDR3 nucleotides are TGTGCCAGCAGTTTCCCGCCGACAGGGGGGAGCAATCAGCCCCAGCATTTT. Its translation is CASSFPPTGGSNQPQHF.

This clone appeared a single time. This rearrangement joins TRBV10-3 to TRBJ2-7, with D unresolved. This CDR3 contains 14 residues. Trimming left V 0 bases short and J 2 bases short, with 8 bases between. Per germline, CDR1 ENHRY and CDR2 SYGVKD. The CDR3 DNA follows: TGTGCCATCAGTGAGTCTGGCTTAACCTACGAGCAGTACTTC. The encoded protein is CAISESGLTYEQYF.

V usage is TRBV5-1 and J usage is TRBJ1-1; D is undetermined. Germline V lookup: CDR1 SGHRS, CDR2 YFSETQ. V lost 2 bases, J lost 0 bases, and 11 bases lay in between. CDR3 size: 15 residues. In DNA form, the CDR3 reads TGCGCCAGCAGCTTCTCCGGCAGCATGAACACTGAAGCTTTCTTT. Its protein is CASSFSGSMNTEAFF.

This chain connects TRBV5-6 to TRBJ2-5, with TRBD1 matching over 7 bases. The CDR3 length is 14 residues. CDR1 and CDR2 (germline): SGHDT, YYEEEE. Trimming at V came to 3 bases and at J to 3 bases, leaving 5 bases not matched to a gene. CDR3 sequence: CASSCLDRKETQYF. CDR3 DNA: TGTGCCAGCAGCTGCCTGGACAGGAAAGAGACCCAGTACTTC.

Only one count was recorded for this clone. V gene TRBV28 combines with J gene TRBJ2-7; TRBD2 matches 10 bases. The length of the CDR3 is 15 residues. Germline CDR1 is MDHEN and CDR2 is SYDVKM. With V trimmed by 5 bases and J by 0 bases, 4 bases remained unmatched. CDR3 protein: CASSTRTSGSYEQYF. The CDR3 DNA reads TGTGCCAGCAGTACTCGGACTAGCGGCTCCTACGAGCAGTACTTC.

This clone was seen more than once but under ten times. This sequence joins TRBV9 and TRBJ2-7; D is undetermined. V was clipped by 5 bases and J by 4 bases, with 19 bases between them. The CDR3 runs 15 residues. Germline CDR1 and CDR2: SGDLS and YYNGEE. The CDR3 sequence: CASSSTRRSLYEQYF. CDR3 nucleotides: TGTGCCAGCAGTTCTACAAGGCGTAGCCTTTACGAGCAGTACTTC.

The V call is TRBV18, the J call TRBJ1-1; 7 bases agree with TRBD1. CDR1 is KGHSH and CDR2 is LQKENI in the germline V gene. The CDR3 contains 16 residues. The V segment lost 3 bases and the J segment 5 bases; nucleotides outside the gene matches: 12. The CDR3 region is CASSPTRQGAGTEAFF. The CDR3 nucleotides are TGTGCCAGCTCACCGACGAGACAGGGTGCGGGGACTGAAGCTTTCTTT. The entire variable domain, with the rest obtained from reference TRBV18 and TRBJ1-1, is as follows: NAGVMQNPRHLVRRRGQEARLRCSPMKGHSHVYWYRQLPEEGLKFMVYLQKENIIDESGMPKERFSAEFPKEGPSILRIQQVVRGDSAAYFCASSPTRQGAGTEAFFGQGTRLTVV.

The chain has TRBV5-1 and TRBJ2-5, with a possible D match to TRBD1 (5 bases). The CDR3 extends over 12 amino acids. Germline lookup yields CDR1 SGHRS and CDR2 YFSETQ. V was shortened by 4 bases and J by 5 bases, with 9 bases between the two germline ends. The CDR3, as DNA: TGCGCCAGCAGCGACAGAGTGGAGACCCAGTACTTC. Amino acid sequence: CASSDRVETQYF.

The J gene is TRBJ2-3, the V gene TRBV10-1; D not certain. Per the germline V gene, CDR1 is WNHNN and CDR2 is SYGVQD (reference sequence). This CDR3 comprises 17 residues. The V and J ends lost 4 bases and 2 bases respectively, with 19 bases between them. The CDR3 region has the DNA TGCGCCAGCAGTGTAATCGTTACACCGCGTTACACAGATACGCAGTATTTT. Its translation: CASSVIVTPRYTDTQYF.

The genes are TRBV6-1 and TRBJ2-1, with 8 bases fitting TRBD2. Germline values: CDR1 MNHNS, CDR2 SASEGT. With 7 bases clipped from V and 9 bases from J, the junction kept 14 bases outside the gene matches. This CDR3 region has 15 residues. CDR3 protein: CASNREAGELGEQFF. In DNA form, the CDR3 reads TGTGCCAGCAATAGAGAAGCGGGAGAATTGGGTGAGCAGTTCTTC.

A single count supports this clone. The gene calls are TRBV5-8 and TRBJ1-5; weak D call: TRBD1 (5 bases). CDR3 length: 15 residues. In germline, CDR1 is SGHTS, CDR2 YDEGEE. Trimming left V 7 bases short and J 0 bases short, with 14 bases between. CDR3 nucleotides: TGTGCCAGCGAATGGGACTTCTATAGCAATCAGCCCCAGCATTTT. Protein: CASEWDFYSNQPQHF.

The rearrangement links TRBV12-5 to TRBJ2-1, with 13 positions matching TRBD2. CDR1 is LGHNT, CDR2 FRNRAP, per germline. The ends lost 7 bases at V and 15 bases at J; junction bases unmatched: 9. This CDR3 region has 13 residues. The CDR3: CASATSGRLGPFF. In nucleotides, the CDR3 is TGTGCTAGTGCGACTAGCGGGAGGCTGGGGCCGTTCTTC.

CDR3 in DNA: TGTGCCAGCAGCTTTGGATACGGGATGCAGTTCTTC. Translating gives CASSFGYGMQFF. The J gene is TRBJ2-1, the V gene TRBV11-1, with a tentative D call TRBD2 (5 bases). The ends were cut back, 3 bases at V and 12 bases at J, with 12 bases in the middle. CDR1 and CDR2 (germline): SGHAT, FQDESV (reference sequence). The CDR3 has 12 amino acids. Complete variable domain (other parts from reference TRBV11-1 and TRBJ2-1): EAEVAQSPRYKITEKSQAVAFWCDPISGHATLYWYRQILGQGPELLVQFQDESVVDDSQLPKDRFSAERLKGVDSTLKIQPAELGDSAMYLCASSFGYGMQFFGPGTRLTVL.